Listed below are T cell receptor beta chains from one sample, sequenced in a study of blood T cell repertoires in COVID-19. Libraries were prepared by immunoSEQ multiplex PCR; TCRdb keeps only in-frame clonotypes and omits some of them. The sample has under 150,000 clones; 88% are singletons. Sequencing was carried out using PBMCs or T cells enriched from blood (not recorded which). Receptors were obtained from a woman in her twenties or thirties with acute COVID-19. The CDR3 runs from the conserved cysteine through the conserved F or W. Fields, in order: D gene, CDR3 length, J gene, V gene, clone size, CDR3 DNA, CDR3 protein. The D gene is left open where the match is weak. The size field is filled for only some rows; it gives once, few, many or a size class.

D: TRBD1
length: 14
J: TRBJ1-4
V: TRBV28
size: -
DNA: TGTGCCAGCAGTTCGGGACAGGAGAATGAAAAACTGTTTTTT
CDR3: CASSSGQENEKLFF

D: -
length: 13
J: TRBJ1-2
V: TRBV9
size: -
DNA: TGTGCCAGCAGCGTAGCTTATTTCGATGGCTACACCTTC
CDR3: CASSVAYFDGYTF

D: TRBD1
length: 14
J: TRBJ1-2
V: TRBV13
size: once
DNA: TGTGCCAGCAGCGCCCAAAACAGGGGTTCGGGCTACACCTTC
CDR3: CASSAQNRGSGYTF

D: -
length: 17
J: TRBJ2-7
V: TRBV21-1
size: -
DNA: TGTGCCAGCAGCAGAGAAGAGACAGGGGATGGAAGCTACGAGCAGTACTTC
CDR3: CASSREETGDGSYEQYF

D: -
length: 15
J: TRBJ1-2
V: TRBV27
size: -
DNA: TGTGCCAGCAGTTTAAAAGCCAGGGTTGTTTCTGGCTACACCTTC
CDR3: CASSLKARVVSGYTF

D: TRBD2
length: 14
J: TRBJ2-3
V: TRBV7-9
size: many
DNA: TGTGCCAGCAGCCTTAGCGGGAGGCAAGATACGCAGTATTTT
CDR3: CASSLSGRQDTQYF

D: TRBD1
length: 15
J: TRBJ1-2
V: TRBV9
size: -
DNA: TGTGCCAGCAGCGTAGATTGGGCAGGGGGCTTTGGCTACACCTTC
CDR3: CASSVDWAGGFGYTF

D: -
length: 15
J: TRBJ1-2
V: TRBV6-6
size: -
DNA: TGTGCCAGCAGTTACACCACACAGGCGTTCTACGGCTACACCTTC
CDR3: CASSYTTQAFYGYTF

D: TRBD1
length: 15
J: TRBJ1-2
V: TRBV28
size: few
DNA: TGTGCCAGCCTCATCCGGGACAGGGACTCCTATGGCTACACCTTC
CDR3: CASLIRDRDSYGYTF

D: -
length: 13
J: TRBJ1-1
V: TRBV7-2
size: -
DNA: TGTGCCAGCAGCTTACGGGGGAATACTGAAGCTTTCTTT
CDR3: CASSLRGNTEAFF

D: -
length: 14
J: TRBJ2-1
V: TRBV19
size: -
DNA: TGTGCCGTTAACTCGGGAGTCTCCTACAATGAGCAGTTCTTC
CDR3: CAVNSGVSYNEQFF

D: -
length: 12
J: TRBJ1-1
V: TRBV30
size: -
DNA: TGTGCCTGGATACCCCGGGGTACTGAAGCTTTCTTT
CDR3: CAWIPRGTEAFF

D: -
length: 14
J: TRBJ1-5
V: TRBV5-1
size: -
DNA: TGCGCCAGCAGCAGAGGGGAGGGCAATCAGCCCCAGCATTTT
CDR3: CASSRGEGNQPQHF

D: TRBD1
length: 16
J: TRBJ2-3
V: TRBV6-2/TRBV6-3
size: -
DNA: TGTGCCAGCAGCAGCAGGACAGGTTGGTTCACAGATACGCAGTATTTT
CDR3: CASSSRTGWFTDTQYF

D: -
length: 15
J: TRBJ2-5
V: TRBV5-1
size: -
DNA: TGCGCCAGCAGCTCCCATCTAGCCGCGCAAGAGACCCAGTACTTC
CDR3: CASSSHLAAQETQYF

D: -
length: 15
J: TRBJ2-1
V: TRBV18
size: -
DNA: TGTGCCAGCTCACCACCCAGGACAGCCTACAATGAGCAGTTCTTC
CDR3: CASSPPRTAYNEQFF

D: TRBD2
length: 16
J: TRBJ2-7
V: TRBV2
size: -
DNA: TGTGCCAGCAGTGAATTTACTAGCGGAGCTACTGGAGAGCAGTACTTC
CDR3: CASSEFTSGATGEQYF

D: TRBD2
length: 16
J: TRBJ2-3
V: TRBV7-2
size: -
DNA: TGTGCCAGCAGCTTACGACTAGCGGGAGACACAGATACGCAGTATTTT
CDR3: CASSLRLAGDTDTQYF

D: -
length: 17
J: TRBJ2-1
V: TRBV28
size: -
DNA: TGTGCCAGCAGTTTGGGGCAGGGGCGGAGAGGACACAATGAGCAGTTCTTC
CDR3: CASSLGQGRRGHNEQFF

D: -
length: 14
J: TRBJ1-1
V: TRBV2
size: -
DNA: TGTGCCAGCAGTGAAATTGGGGGGGGGACTGAAGCTTTCTTT
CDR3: CASSEIGGGTEAFF

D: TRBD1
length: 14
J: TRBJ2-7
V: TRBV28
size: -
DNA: TGTGCCAGCAGCCTACAGGGGGAAGGTTACGAGCAGTACTTC
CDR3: CASSLQGEGYEQYF

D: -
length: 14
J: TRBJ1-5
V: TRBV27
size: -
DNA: TGTGCCAGCAGTGCAAATTCCGCGGTTCAGCCCCAGCATTTT
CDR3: CASSANSAVQPQHF

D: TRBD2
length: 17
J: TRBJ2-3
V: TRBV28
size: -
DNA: TGTGCCAGCAGTTTTATAGGCGGGAGGGGGGCCACAGATACGCAGTATTTT
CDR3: CASSFIGGRGATDTQYF

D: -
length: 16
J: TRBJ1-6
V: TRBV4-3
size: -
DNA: TGCGCCAGCAGCCAAGAGTTCAGGGACTATAATTCACCCCTCCACTTT
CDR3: CASSQEFRDYNSPLHF

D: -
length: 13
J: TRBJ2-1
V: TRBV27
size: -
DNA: TGTGCCAGCAGTTCAACGGCCTACAATGAGCAGTTCTTC
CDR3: CASSSTAYNEQFF

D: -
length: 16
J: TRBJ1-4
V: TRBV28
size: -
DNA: TGTGCCAGCAGAGTTTTTGGGGCGGGAGGCGGGGAAAAACTGTTTTTT
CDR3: CASRVFGAGGGEKLFF

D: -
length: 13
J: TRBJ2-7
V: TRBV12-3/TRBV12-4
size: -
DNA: TGTGCCAGCGCCTCGACACTTACCTACGAGCAGTACTTC
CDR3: CASASTLTYEQYF

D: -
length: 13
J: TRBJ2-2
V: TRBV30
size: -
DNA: TGTGCCTGGAAGCCGAGTCTCCCCGGGGAGCTGTTTTTT
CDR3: CAWKPSLPGELFF

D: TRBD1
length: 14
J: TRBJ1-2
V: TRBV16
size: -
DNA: TGTGCCAGCAGCCAATCGACAGGGGAACATGGCTACACCTTC
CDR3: CASSQSTGEHGYTF

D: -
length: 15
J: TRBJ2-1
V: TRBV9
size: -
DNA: TGTGCCAGCAGCGTAGGGGGTAGCGGACGTAATGAGCAGTTCTTC
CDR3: CASSVGGSGRNEQFF

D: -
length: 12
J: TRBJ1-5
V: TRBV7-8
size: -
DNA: TGTGCCAGCAGCTCGGACTATCAGCCCCAGCATTTT
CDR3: CASSSDYQPQHF

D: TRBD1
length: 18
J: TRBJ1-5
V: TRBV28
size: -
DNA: TGTGCCAGCAGTCTCTTCGTGGGACAGGGGGCGGAAAGAGGACCCCAGCATTTT
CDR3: CASSLFVGQGAERGPQHF

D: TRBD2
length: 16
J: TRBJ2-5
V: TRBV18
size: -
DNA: TGTGCCAGCTCACCACAGCGGCGCAGCGGGAACGAGACCCAGTACTTC
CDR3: CASSPQRRSGNETQYF

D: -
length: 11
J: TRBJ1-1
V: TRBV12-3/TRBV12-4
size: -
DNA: TGTGCCAGCACGGGGAACACTGAAGCTTTCTTT
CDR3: CASTGNTEAFF

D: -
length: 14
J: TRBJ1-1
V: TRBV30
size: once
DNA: TGTGCCTGGACTTTACAGATTAGCGACACTGAAGCTTTCTTT
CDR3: CAWTLQISDTEAFF

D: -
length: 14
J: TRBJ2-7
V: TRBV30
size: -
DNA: TGTGCCTGGAGTGTACGAGGGATTTGGGACGAGCAGTACTTC
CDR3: CAWSVRGIWDEQYF

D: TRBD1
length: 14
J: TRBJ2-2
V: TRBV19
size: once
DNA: TGTGCCAGTAGTATAGACAGGGGGCCCGGGGAGCTGTTTTTT
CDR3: CASSIDRGPGELFF

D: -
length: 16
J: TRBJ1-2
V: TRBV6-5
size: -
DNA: TGTGCCAGCAGTTACTCGACTGGTGAAAGGTTCTATGGCTACACCTTC
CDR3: CASSYSTGERFYGYTF

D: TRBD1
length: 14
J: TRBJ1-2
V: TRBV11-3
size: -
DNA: TGTGCCAGCAGCTTAATACAGGGGACCTATGGCTACACCTTC
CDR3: CASSLIQGTYGYTF

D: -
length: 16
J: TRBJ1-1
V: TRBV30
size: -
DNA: TGTGCCTGGAGTGCCTACAGTGAAACCTTGAACACTGAAGCTTTCTTT
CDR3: CAWSAYSETLNTEAFF

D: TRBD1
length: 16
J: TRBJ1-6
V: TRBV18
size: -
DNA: TGTGCCAGCTCACGGGGACAGGCTTCCTATAATTCACCCCTCCACTTT
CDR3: CASSRGQASYNSPLHF

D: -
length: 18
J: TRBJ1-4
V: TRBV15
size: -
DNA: TGTGCCACCAGCAGAGACCCCCTCGACAGAGCCACTAATGAAAAACTGTTTTTT
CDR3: CATSRDPLDRATNEKLFF

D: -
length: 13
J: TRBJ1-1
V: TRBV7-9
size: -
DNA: TGTGCCAGCAGCTTGCGAGAGAACACTGAAGCTTTCTTT
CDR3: CASSLRENTEAFF

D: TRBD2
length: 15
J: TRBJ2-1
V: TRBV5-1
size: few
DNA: TGCGCCAGCAGCTCTTACTGGCGGGAGGCTGATGAGCAGTTCTTC
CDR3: CASSSYWREADEQFF

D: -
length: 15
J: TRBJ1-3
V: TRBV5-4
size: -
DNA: TGTGCCAGCAGCTTGGAGACAGCCTCTGGAAACACCATATATTTT
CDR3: CASSLETASGNTIYF

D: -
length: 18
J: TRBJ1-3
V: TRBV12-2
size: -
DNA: TGTGCAAGTCGCTTCAAGGGCCCCGGACAGGACTCTGGAAACACCATATATTTT
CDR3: CASRFKGPGQDSGNTIYF

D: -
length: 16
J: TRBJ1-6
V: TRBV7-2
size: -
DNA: TGTGCCAGCAGCCAATTAGACAGTCACTATAATTCACCCCTCCACTTT
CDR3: CASSQLDSHYNSPLHF

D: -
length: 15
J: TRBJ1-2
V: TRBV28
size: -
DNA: TGTGCCAGCAGAGCGGAGACCTCCGCCAGCTATGGCTACACCTTC
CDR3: CASRAETSASYGYTF

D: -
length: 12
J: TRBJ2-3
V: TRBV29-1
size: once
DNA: TGCAGCGTAGGCAAGGGGGCAGATACGCAGTATTTT
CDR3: CSVGKGADTQYF

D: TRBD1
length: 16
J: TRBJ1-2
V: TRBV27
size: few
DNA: TGTGCCAGCAGTTCCCCACCCCTCGACAGGGTATATGGCTACACCTTC
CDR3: CASSSPPLDRVYGYTF

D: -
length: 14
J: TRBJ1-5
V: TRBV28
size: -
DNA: TGTGCCAGCAGTTTTTCGGTTAGCAATCAGCCCCAGCATTTT
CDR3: CASSFSVSNQPQHF

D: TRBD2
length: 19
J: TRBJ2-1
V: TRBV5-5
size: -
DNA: TGTGCCAGCAGCTTGGTGGGACTAGCGGGAGCTCCCTCCTACAATGAGCAGTTCTTC
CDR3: CASSLVGLAGAPSYNEQFF

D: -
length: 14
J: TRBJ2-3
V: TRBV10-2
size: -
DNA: TGCGCCAGCAGACAAGCGGCTAGCACAGATACGCAGTATTTT
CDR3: CASRQAASTDTQYF

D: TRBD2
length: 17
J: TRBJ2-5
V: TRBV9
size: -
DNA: TGTGCCAGCAGCGTAGATGGGTTAGCGGGAATTGGAGAGACCCAGTACTTC
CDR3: CASSVDGLAGIGETQYF

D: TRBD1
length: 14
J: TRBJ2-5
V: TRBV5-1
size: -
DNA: TGCGCCAGCAGCATACCGGGACAGGAAGAGACCCAGTACTTC
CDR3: CASSIPGQEETQYF

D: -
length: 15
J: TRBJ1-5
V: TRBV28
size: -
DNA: TGTGCCAGCAGTTTCCTCCGGGAAGGCAATCAGCCCCAGCATTTT
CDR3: CASSFLREGNQPQHF

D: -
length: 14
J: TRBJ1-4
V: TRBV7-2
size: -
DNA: TGTGCCAGCAGCCAACAGGGTACTAATGAAAAACTGTTTTTT
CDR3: CASSQQGTNEKLFF